This T cell receptor (beta chain) was recovered during a study of a mutant IDH1 vaccine in newly diagnosed glioma. Notes on this clone: Its antigen is currently unknown.

Specified time point: week 35, safety follow-up. Every vaccine dose comprised 300 ug of mutant IDH1 20-mer peptide plus topical imiquimod. The data were produced by immunoSEQ multiplex PCR, yet TCRdb's version contains in-frame clones alone and is incomplete. The data show about 32,000 clones, with roughly 78% seen just once and 3.2% held by the top ten. The ends were cut back, 4 bases at V and 1 base at J, with 9 bases in the middle. The germline V gene encodes CDR1 SGHDT and CDR2 YYEEEE. The CDR3 has 14 amino acids. The source is a man in his forties with glioma. Some clones in this sample may be carry-over from other donors' samples. This chain links TRBV5-6 with TRBJ1-3, with D possibly being TRBD1 (5 bases). The sample in question was PBMCs, obtained from a glioma patient whose treatment included an IDH1 peptide vaccine. The CDR3 spells CASSPRASGNTIYF. The CDR3 coding sequence is TGTGCCAGCAGCCCCAGGGCGTCTGGAAACACCATATATTTT. The full variable domain, in which reference TRBV5-6 and TRBJ1-3 provide the parts outside the CDR3, is DAGVTQSPTHLIKTRGQQVTLRCSPKSGHDTVSWYQQALGQGPQFIFQYYEEEERQRGNFPDRFSGHQFPNYSSELNVNALLLGDSALYLCASSPRASGNTIYFGEGSWLTVV.